This TCR beta chain was observed in a study of breast tumors, draining lymph nodes, adjacent tissues. The CDR3 spans 16 residues. V lost 5 bases to trimming and J lost 3 bases; unmatched junction nucleotides: 8. In germline, CDR1 is MNHNS, CDR2 SASEGT. This clonotype has ten or more counts. Its antigen is still unknown. TCRdb re-called the multiplex PCR reads through MiXCR, storing one row per CDR3 protein. The sample yields 30,000 to 40,000 distinct CDR3 sequences, approximately 57% seen once. The study's findings and limits: Tumor repertoires ranked between lymph nodes and nontumor tissue in diversity, with V and J gene preferences.

This clonotype was obtained from a female donor with breast cancer. Some clones in this sample may be carry-over from other donors' samples. The specimen was breast tumor tissue. The chain uses TRBV6-1 and TRBJ2-1, with TRBD2 identical over 9 bases. The CDR3: CASSQYGGGVYNEQFF. The CDR3 DNA follows: TGTGCCAGCAGTCAATATGGCGGGGGGGTCTACAATGAGCAGTTCTTC.